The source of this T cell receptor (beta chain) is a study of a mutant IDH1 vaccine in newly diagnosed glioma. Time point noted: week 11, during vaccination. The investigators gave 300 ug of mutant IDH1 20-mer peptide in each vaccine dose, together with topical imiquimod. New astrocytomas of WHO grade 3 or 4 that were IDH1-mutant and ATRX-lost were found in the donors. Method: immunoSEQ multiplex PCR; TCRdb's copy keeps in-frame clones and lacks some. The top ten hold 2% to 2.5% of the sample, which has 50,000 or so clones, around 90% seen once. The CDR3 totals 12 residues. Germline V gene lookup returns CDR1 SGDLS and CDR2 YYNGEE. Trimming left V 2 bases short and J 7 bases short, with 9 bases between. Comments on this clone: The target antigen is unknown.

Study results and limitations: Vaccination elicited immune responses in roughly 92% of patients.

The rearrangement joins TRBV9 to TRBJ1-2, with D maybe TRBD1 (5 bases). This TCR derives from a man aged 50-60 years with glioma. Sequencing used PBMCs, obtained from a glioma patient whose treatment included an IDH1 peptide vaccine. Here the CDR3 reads CASSVPGAGYTF. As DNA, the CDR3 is TGTGCCAGCAGCGTTCCCGGGGCTGGCTACACCTTC.